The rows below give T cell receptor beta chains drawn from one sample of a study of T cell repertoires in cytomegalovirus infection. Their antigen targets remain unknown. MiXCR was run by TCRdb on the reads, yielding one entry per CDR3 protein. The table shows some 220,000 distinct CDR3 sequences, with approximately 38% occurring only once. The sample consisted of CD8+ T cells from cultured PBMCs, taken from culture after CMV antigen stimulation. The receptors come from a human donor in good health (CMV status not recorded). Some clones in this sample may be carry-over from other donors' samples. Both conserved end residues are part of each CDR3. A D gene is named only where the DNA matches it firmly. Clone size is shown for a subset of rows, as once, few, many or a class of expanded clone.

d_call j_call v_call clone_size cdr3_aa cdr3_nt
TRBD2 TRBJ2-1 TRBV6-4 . CASSAVAGGPDEQFF TGTGCCAGCAGTGCCGTAGCGGGAGGGCCAGATGAGCAGTTCTTC
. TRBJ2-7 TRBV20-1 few CSAAVSSESSYEQYF TGCAGTGCTGCCGTTTCGAGCGAGAGCTCCTACGAGCAGTACTTC
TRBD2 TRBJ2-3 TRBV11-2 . CASSLESAGGGTDTQYF TGTGCCAGCAGCTTAGAGTCAGCGGGAGGTGGGACAGATACGCAGTATTTT
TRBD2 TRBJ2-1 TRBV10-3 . CAISDSGAPTEQFF TGTGCCATCAGTGACAGCGGGGCCCCTACGGAGCAGTTCTTC
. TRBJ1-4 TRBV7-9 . CASSLGEESEKLFF TGTGCCAGCAGCCTAGGGGAGGAGAGTGAAAAACTGTTTTTT
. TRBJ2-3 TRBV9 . CASSVDDTDTQYF TGTGCCAGCAGCGTAGACGACACAGATACGCAGTATTTT
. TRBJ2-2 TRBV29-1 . CSVEGRNTGELFF TGCAGCGTTGAAGGAAGAAACACCGGGGAGCTGTTTTTT
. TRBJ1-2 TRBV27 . CASSLIGQSYGYTF TGTGCCAGCAGTTTAATCGGCCAGAGCTATGGCTACACCTTC
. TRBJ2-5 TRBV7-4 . CASSCWGSEETQYF TGTGCCAGCAGCTGCTGGGGTTCTGAAGAGACCCAGTACTTC
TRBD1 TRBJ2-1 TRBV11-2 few CASSLGRGQRYNEQFF TGTGCCAGCAGCTTAGGACGGGGACAGCGCTACAATGAGCAGTTCTTC
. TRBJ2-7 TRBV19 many CASKFAPGASYEQYF TGTGCCTCGAAGTTTGCTCCGGGGGCGTCCTACGAGCAGTACTTC
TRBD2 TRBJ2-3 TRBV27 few CASSSHSLIGLAGEGSDTQYF TGTGCCAGCAGTTCCCACTCACTAATTGGACTAGCGGGAGAAGGATCCGATACGCAGTATTTT
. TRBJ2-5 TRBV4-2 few CASSQVTGSQETQYF TGTGCCAGCAGCCAAGTTACAGGGAGCCAAGAGACCCAGTACTTC
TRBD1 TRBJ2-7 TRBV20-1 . CSAPGTGDYEQYF TGCAGTGCTCCCGGGACAGGGGACTACGAGCAGTACTTC
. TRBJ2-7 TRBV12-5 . CASGLALYEQYF TGTGCTAGTGGTTTGGCCCTTTACGAGCAGTACTTC
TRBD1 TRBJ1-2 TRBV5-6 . CASSLETGKLNYGYTF TGTGCCAGCAGCTTGGAGACAGGGAAACTTAACTATGGCTACACCTTC
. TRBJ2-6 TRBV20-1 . CSARGNPISGANVLTF TGCAGTGCTAGAGGTAACCCTATCTCTGGGGCCAACGTCCTGACTTTC
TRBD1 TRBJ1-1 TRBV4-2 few CASSHEIPGGLNTEAFF TGTGCCAGCAGCCACGAAATTCCAGGGGGGCTGAACACTGAAGCTTTCTTT
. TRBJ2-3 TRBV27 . CASSLVIADTQYF TGTGCCAGCAGTTTAGTTATAGCAGATACGCAGTATTTT
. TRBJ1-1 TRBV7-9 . CASSLVSGANTEAFF TGTGCCAGCAGCTTAGTTTCGGGGGCGAACACTGAAGCTTTCTTT
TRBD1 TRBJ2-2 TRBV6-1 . CASRAEQGGANSGELFF TGTGCCAGCAGAGCGGAACAGGGGGGTGCGAACAGCGGGGAGCTGTTTTTT
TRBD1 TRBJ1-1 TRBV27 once CASSPGRDRSLMNTEAFF TGTGCCAGCAGTCCCGGGAGGGACAGGAGCCTCATGAACACTGAAGCTTTCTTT
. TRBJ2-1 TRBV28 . CASSYTGTVNSYNEQFF TGTGCCAGCAGTTACACCGGGACGGTAAACTCCTACAATGAGCAGTTCTTC
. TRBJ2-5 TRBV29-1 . CSVVGGSQETQYF TGCAGCGTTGTTGGGGGATCCCAAGAGACCCAGTACTTC
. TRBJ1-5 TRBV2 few CASSEYGGNQPQHF TGTGCCAGCAGTGAATACGGGGGCAATCAGCCCCAGCATTTT
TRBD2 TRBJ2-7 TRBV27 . CASSLWGLTSENPYEQYF TGTGCCAGCAGTTTATGGGGACTGACTAGCGAGAACCCCTACGAGCAGTACTTC
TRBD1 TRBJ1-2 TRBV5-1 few CASSNGQGANYGYTF TGCGCCAGCAGCAATGGACAGGGAGCTAACTATGGCTACACCTTC
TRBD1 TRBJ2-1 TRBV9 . CASSALGTGNEQFF TGTGCCAGCAGCGCTCTTGGGACAGGCAATGAGCAGTTCTTC